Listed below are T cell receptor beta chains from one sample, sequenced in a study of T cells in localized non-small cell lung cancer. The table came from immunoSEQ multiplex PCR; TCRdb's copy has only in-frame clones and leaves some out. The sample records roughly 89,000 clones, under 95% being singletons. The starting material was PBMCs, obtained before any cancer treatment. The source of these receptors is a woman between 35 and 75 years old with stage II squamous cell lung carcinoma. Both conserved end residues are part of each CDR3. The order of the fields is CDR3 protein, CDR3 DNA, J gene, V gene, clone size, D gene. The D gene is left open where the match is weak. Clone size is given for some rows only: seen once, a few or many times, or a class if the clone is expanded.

cdr3_aa: CASGGEYTEAFF
cdr3_nt: TGTGCCAGCGGGGGCGAGTACACTGAAGCTTTCTTT
j_call: TRBJ1-1
v_call: TRBV5-6
clone_size: .
d_call: .

cdr3_aa: CASSQGTGSYGYTF
cdr3_nt: TGCGCCAGCAGCCAAGGGACAGGGAGCTATGGCTACACCTTC
j_call: TRBJ1-2
v_call: TRBV4-1
clone_size: .
d_call: TRBD1

cdr3_aa: CASSLVQGGSGNTIYF
cdr3_nt: TGTGCCAGCAGTCTTGTCCAAGGCGGGTCTGGAAACACCATATATTTT
j_call: TRBJ1-3
v_call: TRBV6-6
clone_size: once
d_call: .

cdr3_aa: CASSLELPEGDTQYF
cdr3_nt: TGTGCCAGCAGCTTAGAACTACCCGAGGGGGATACGCAGTATTTT
j_call: TRBJ2-3
v_call: TRBV7-8
clone_size: .
d_call: .

cdr3_aa: CASSLGRSYEQYF
cdr3_nt: TGTGCCAGCAGTTTAGGCAGGTCCTACGAGCAGTACTTC
j_call: TRBJ2-7
v_call: TRBV6-5
clone_size: .
d_call: .

cdr3_aa: CASSIGGRPPNTEAFF
cdr3_nt: TGTGCCAGTAGTATAGGGGGCAGACCTCCGAACACTGAAGCTTTCTTT
j_call: TRBJ1-1
v_call: TRBV19
clone_size: .
d_call: .

cdr3_aa: CASSLQGTYNSPLHF
cdr3_nt: TGTGCCAGCAGTCTACAGGGCACCTATAATTCACCCCTCCACTTT
j_call: TRBJ1-6
v_call: TRBV6-5
clone_size: .
d_call: .

cdr3_aa: CASSFFRGGKETQYF
cdr3_nt: TGTGCCAGCAGTTTCTTCCGGGGGGGCAAAGAGACCCAGTACTTC
j_call: TRBJ2-5
v_call: TRBV28
clone_size: .
d_call: TRBD2

cdr3_aa: CASSQKTVSNEQFF
cdr3_nt: TGTGCCAGCAGCCAAAAGACAGTTAGCAATGAGCAGTTCTTC
j_call: TRBJ2-1
v_call: TRBV14
clone_size: once
d_call: .

cdr3_aa: CASSRQGGKNTEAFF
cdr3_nt: TGTGCCAGCAGCCGACAGGGAGGGAAGAACACTGAAGCTTTCTTT
j_call: TRBJ1-1
v_call: TRBV7-8
clone_size: .
d_call: TRBD1

cdr3_aa: CSASLNTEAFF
cdr3_nt: TGCAGTGCTAGTCTAAACACTGAAGCTTTCTTT
j_call: TRBJ1-1
v_call: TRBV20-1
clone_size: .
d_call: .

cdr3_aa: CASSPSGGRNIQYF
cdr3_nt: TGTGCCAGCAGCCCTAGCGGGGGGAGAAACATTCAGTACTTC
j_call: TRBJ2-4
v_call: TRBV14
clone_size: .
d_call: TRBD2

cdr3_aa: CASSPGGSVSGNTIYF
cdr3_nt: TGCGCCAGCAGCCCAGGGGGTTCCGTCTCTGGAAACACCATATATTTT
j_call: TRBJ1-3
v_call: TRBV5-1
clone_size: .
d_call: TRBD1

cdr3_aa: CASSLSSNRPDPYEQYF
cdr3_nt: TGTGCCAGCAGCCTATCTAGTAACAGGCCCGACCCCTACGAGCAGTACTTC
j_call: TRBJ2-7
v_call: TRBV7-9
clone_size: .
d_call: .

cdr3_aa: CASRPQGAFDTQYF
cdr3_nt: TGTGCCAGCAGACCACAGGGGGCGTTCGATACGCAGTATTTT
j_call: TRBJ2-3
v_call: TRBV27
clone_size: .
d_call: TRBD1

cdr3_aa: CASSHFRGTTGELFF
cdr3_nt: TGCGCCAGCAGTCACTTTAGGGGGACCACCGGGGAGCTGTTTTTT
j_call: TRBJ2-2
v_call: TRBV10-2
clone_size: .
d_call: .

cdr3_aa: CASSLGSNTGELFF
cdr3_nt: TGTGCCAGCAGCTTGGGGTCGAACACCGGGGAGCTGTTTTTT
j_call: TRBJ2-2
v_call: TRBV5-4
clone_size: .
d_call: .

cdr3_aa: CASSVADTGANVLTF
cdr3_nt: TGTGCCAGCTCAGTCGCGGACACCGGGGCCAACGTCCTGACTTTC
j_call: TRBJ2-6
v_call: TRBV18
clone_size: .
d_call: .

cdr3_aa: CASSGTNTGELFF
cdr3_nt: TGTGCCAGCAGTGGGACAAACACCGGGGAGCTGTTTTTT
j_call: TRBJ2-2
v_call: TRBV6-1
clone_size: .
d_call: .

cdr3_aa: CAWTSGYNEQFF
cdr3_nt: TGTGCCTGGACTAGCGGGTACAATGAGCAGTTCTTC
j_call: TRBJ2-1
v_call: TRBV30
clone_size: few
d_call: TRBD2

cdr3_aa: CASSVQGGSNQPQHF
cdr3_nt: TGTGCCAGCAGCGTCCAGGGGGGGAGCAATCAGCCCCAGCATTTT
j_call: TRBJ1-5
v_call: TRBV6-4
clone_size: .
d_call: TRBD1

cdr3_aa: CASSLSKGQQTNIQYF
cdr3_nt: TGTGCCAGCAGTTTATCGAAGGGACAGCAGACAAACATTCAGTACTTC
j_call: TRBJ2-4
v_call: TRBV27
clone_size: .
d_call: TRBD1

cdr3_aa: CASSLKAGSNQPQHF
cdr3_nt: TGTGCCAGCAGCTTAAAGGCAGGTAGCAATCAGCCCCAGCATTTT
j_call: TRBJ1-5
v_call: TRBV7-2
clone_size: .
d_call: .

cdr3_aa: CASSAGLAEGYEQYF
cdr3_nt: TGTGCCAGCAGCGCGGGACTAGCGGAGGGGTACGAGCAGTACTTC
j_call: TRBJ2-7
v_call: TRBV7-2
clone_size: .
d_call: TRBD2

cdr3_aa: CASSLTGDTQYF
cdr3_nt: TGTGCCAGCAGTTTAACGGGAGATACGCAGTATTTT
j_call: TRBJ2-3
v_call: TRBV27
clone_size: .
d_call: .

cdr3_aa: CASSSLFGQGYGYTF
cdr3_nt: TGTGCCAGCAGTTCCCTCTTTGGACAGGGCTATGGCTACACCTTC
j_call: TRBJ1-2
v_call: TRBV6-5
clone_size: .
d_call: TRBD1

cdr3_aa: CASSQANRGNTGELFF
cdr3_nt: TGTGCCAGCAGCCAAGCTAACAGGGGAAACACCGGGGAGCTGTTTTTT
j_call: TRBJ2-2
v_call: TRBV4-2
clone_size: .
d_call: TRBD1

cdr3_aa: CASSVVNYGYTF
cdr3_nt: TGTGCCAGCAGCGTAGTAAACTATGGCTACACCTTC
j_call: TRBJ1-2
v_call: TRBV9
clone_size: .
d_call: .

cdr3_aa: CASSPTEGVAGNTIYF
cdr3_nt: TGTGCCAGCAGCCCGACAGAGGGGGTGGCTGGAAACACCATATATTTT
j_call: TRBJ1-3
v_call: TRBV5-4
clone_size: .
d_call: .

cdr3_aa: CAWNPLGTASYEQYF
cdr3_nt: TGTGCCTGGAACCCACTGGGCACAGCATCCTACGAGCAGTACTTC
j_call: TRBJ2-7
v_call: TRBV30
clone_size: .
d_call: .

cdr3_aa: CASSSGQGAGAEAFF
cdr3_nt: TGTGCCAGCTCATCCGGACAGGGGGCAGGCGCTGAAGCTTTCTTT
j_call: TRBJ1-1
v_call: TRBV18
clone_size: once
d_call: TRBD1

cdr3_aa: CASSLGGTTLQETQYF
cdr3_nt: TGCGCCAGCAGCTTGGGAGGGACAACCCTGCAAGAGACCCAGTACTTC
j_call: TRBJ2-5
v_call: TRBV5-1
clone_size: once
d_call: .

cdr3_aa: CASSLARGGRVTYEQYF
cdr3_nt: TGCGCCAGCAGCTTGGCCCGCGGGGGGCGCGTCACCTACGAGCAGTACTTC
j_call: TRBJ2-7
v_call: TRBV5-1
clone_size: few
d_call: TRBD2

cdr3_aa: CATTQGPYEQYF
cdr3_nt: TGCGCCACCACCCAGGGACCCTACGAGCAGTACTTC
j_call: TRBJ2-7
v_call: TRBV10-2
clone_size: .
d_call: .

cdr3_aa: CASSLGRTGFGNGYTF
cdr3_nt: TGTGCCAGCAGCTTGGGGCGAACAGGGTTCGGGAATGGCTACACCTTC
j_call: TRBJ1-2
v_call: TRBV5-4
clone_size: once
d_call: .

cdr3_aa: CASSPGQAKATEAFF
cdr3_nt: TGTGCCAGCAGTCCTGGACAGGCTAAGGCGACTGAAGCTTTCTTT
j_call: TRBJ1-1
v_call: TRBV6-1
clone_size: .
d_call: TRBD1

cdr3_aa: CSVATGTINQPQHF
cdr3_nt: TGCAGCGTGGCGACCGGGACAATAAATCAGCCCCAGCATTTT
j_call: TRBJ1-5
v_call: TRBV29-1
clone_size: .
d_call: .

cdr3_aa: CASSLPGRYGYTF
cdr3_nt: TGTGCCAGCAGCTTACCGGGACGCTATGGCTACACCTTC
j_call: TRBJ1-2
v_call: TRBV11-2
clone_size: .
d_call: .

cdr3_aa: CASRFTSGTARQETQYF
cdr3_nt: TGTGCCAGCAGGTTTACTTCCGGGACGGCGCGACAAGAGACCCAGTACTTC
j_call: TRBJ2-5
v_call: TRBV11-2
clone_size: .
d_call: .

cdr3_aa: CSVVMVGTGAGGYTF
cdr3_nt: TGCAGCGTTGTCATGGTCGGGACAGGGGCAGGTGGCTACACCTTC
j_call: TRBJ1-2
v_call: TRBV29-1
clone_size: .
d_call: TRBD1

cdr3_aa: CASSALEGNTIYF
cdr3_nt: TGTGCCAGCAGCGCACTCGAGGGAAACACCATATATTTT
j_call: TRBJ1-3
v_call: TRBV9
clone_size: .
d_call: .

cdr3_aa: CASSFRTLSYEQYF
cdr3_nt: TGTGCCAGCAGCTTTCGGACCCTTTCCTACGAGCAGTACTTC
j_call: TRBJ2-7
v_call: TRBV13
clone_size: .
d_call: .

cdr3_aa: CASSFLQGNIGELFF
cdr3_nt: TGTGCCAGCAGTTTCCTCCAGGGTAACATCGGGGAGCTGTTTTTT
j_call: TRBJ2-2
v_call: TRBV28
clone_size: .
d_call: .

cdr3_aa: CASSLTGTGGSNYGYTF
cdr3_nt: TGTGCCAGCAGCCTAACCGGGACAGGGGGGAGTAACTATGGCTACACCTTC
j_call: TRBJ1-2
v_call: TRBV11-2
clone_size: .
d_call: TRBD1

cdr3_aa: CASSLAGKGNTGELFF
cdr3_nt: TGCGCCAGCAGCTTGGCGGGGAAGGGGAACACCGGGGAGCTGTTTTTT
j_call: TRBJ2-2
v_call: TRBV5-1
clone_size: .
d_call: .

cdr3_aa: CASSSRTSGGRYNEQFF
cdr3_nt: TGTGCCAGCAGCTCACGGACTAGCGGGGGGAGATACAATGAGCAGTTCTTC
j_call: TRBJ2-1
v_call: TRBV7-6
clone_size: .
d_call: TRBD2

cdr3_aa: CAWSWGEPGTEAFF
cdr3_nt: TGTGCCTGGAGTTGGGGGGAACCGGGCACTGAAGCTTTCTTT
j_call: TRBJ1-1
v_call: TRBV30
clone_size: .
d_call: .

cdr3_aa: CATSFQGPQRGYEQYF
cdr3_nt: TGTGCCACCAGCTTCCAGGGACCGCAGAGGGGCTACGAGCAGTACTTC
j_call: TRBJ2-7
v_call: TRBV15
clone_size: .
d_call: .

cdr3_aa: CASIGGTPSGEQFF
cdr3_nt: TGTGCCAGCATCGGGGGGACCCCGTCAGGTGAGCAGTTCTTC
j_call: TRBJ2-1
v_call: TRBV6-6
clone_size: .
d_call: TRBD2

cdr3_aa: CASSATGGSNQPQHF
cdr3_nt: TGTGCCAGCAGTGCTACAGGGGGGAGCAATCAGCCCCAGCATTTT
j_call: TRBJ1-5
v_call: TRBV2
clone_size: .
d_call: TRBD1

cdr3_aa: CSVKDKASSYNEQFF
cdr3_nt: TGCAGCGTTAAGGACAAAGCAAGCTCCTACAATGAGCAGTTCTTC
j_call: TRBJ2-1
v_call: TRBV29-1
clone_size: .
d_call: .